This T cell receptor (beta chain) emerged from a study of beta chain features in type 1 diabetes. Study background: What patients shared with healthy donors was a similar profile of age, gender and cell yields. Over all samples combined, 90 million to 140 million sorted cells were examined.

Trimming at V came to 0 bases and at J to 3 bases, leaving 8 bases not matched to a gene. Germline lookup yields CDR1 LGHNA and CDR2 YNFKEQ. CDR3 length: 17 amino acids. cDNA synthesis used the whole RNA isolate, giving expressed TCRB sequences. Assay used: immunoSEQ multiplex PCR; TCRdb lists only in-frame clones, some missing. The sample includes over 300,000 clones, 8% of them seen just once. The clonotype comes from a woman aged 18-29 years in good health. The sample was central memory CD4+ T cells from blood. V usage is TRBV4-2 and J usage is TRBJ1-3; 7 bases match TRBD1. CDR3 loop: CASSQEETGLFGNTIYF. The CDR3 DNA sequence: TGTGCCAGCAGCCAAGAGGAGACAGGGTTGTTTGGAAACACCATATATTTT.